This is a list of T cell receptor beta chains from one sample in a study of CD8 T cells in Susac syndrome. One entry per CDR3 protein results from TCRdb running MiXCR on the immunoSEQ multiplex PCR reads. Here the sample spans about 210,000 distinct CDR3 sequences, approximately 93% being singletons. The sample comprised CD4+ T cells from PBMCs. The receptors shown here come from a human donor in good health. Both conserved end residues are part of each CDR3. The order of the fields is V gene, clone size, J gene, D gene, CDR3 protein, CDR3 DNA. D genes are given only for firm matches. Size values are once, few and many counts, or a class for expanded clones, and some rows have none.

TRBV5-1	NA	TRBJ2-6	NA	CASRSYSGANVLTF	TGCGCCAGCAGATCCTACTCTGGGGCCAACGTCCTGACTTTC
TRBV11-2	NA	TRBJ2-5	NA	CASSSSGPQYF	TGTGCCAGCAGTTCCTCGGGGCCCCAGTACTTC
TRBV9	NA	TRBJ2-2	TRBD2	CASSRGGTGELFF	TGTGCCAGCAGCCGGGGGGGGACCGGGGAGCTGTTTTTT
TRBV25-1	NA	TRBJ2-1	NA	CASSLDHGGEQFF	TGTGCCAGCAGCTTAGACCATGGGGGTGAGCAGTTCTTC
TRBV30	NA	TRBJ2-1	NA	CAWKQVRVADEQFF	TGTGCCTGGAAACAGGTGAGAGTGGCGGATGAGCAGTTCTTC
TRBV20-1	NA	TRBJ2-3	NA	CSARGRSTDTQYF	TGCAGTGCTAGAGGGCGGAGCACAGATACGCAGTATTTT
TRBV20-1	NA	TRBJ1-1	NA	CSARGRSGEAFF	TGCAGTGCTAGAGGACGGTCGGGTGAAGCTTTCTTT
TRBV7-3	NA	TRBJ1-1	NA	CASSVHGVNTEAFF	TGTGCCAGCAGCGTCCACGGAGTGAACACTGAAGCTTTCTTT
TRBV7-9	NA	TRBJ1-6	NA	CASSPVGGWNSPLHF	TGTGCCAGCAGCCCGGTGGGGGGCTGGAATTCACCCCTCCACTTT
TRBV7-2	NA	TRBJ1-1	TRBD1	CASSRRTGGSGTEAFF	TGTGCCAGCAGCCGACGGACAGGGGGGTCGGGCACTGAAGCTTTCTTT
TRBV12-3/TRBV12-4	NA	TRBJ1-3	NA	CASSTWTGDTIYF	TGTGCCAGCAGTACCTGGACCGGGGACACCATATATTTT
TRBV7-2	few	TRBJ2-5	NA	CASTPPGETQYF	TGTGCCAGCACCCCCCCCGGAGAGACCCAGTACTTC
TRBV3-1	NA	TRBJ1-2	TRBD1	CASSLGQSDTGGYTF	TGTGCCAGCAGCTTGGGACAGAGCGACACGGGTGGCTACACCTTC
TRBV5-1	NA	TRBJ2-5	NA	CASSGRDGQETQYF	TGCGCCAGCAGCGGGCGGGACGGCCAAGAGACCCAGTACTTC
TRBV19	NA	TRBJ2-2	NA	CASKPPGNTGELFF	TGTGCCAGTAAGCCCCCGGGGAACACCGGGGAGCTGTTTTTT
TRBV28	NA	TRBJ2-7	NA	CASSSPVGVNYEQYF	TGTGCCAGCAGTTCGCCAGTAGGAGTAAACTACGAGCAGTACTTC
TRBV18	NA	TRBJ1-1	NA	CASSPAVGGEAFF	TGTGCCAGCTCACCCGCGGTGGGGGGTGAAGCTTTCTTT
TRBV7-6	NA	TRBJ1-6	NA	CASSLAGGDSPLHF	TGTGCCAGCAGCTTAGCCGGGGGGGATTCACCCCTCCACTTT
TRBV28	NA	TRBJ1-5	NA	CASSLPMGRSYGQPQHF	TGTGCCAGCAGTTTACCAATGGGCCGATCCTACGGTCAGCCCCAGCATTTT
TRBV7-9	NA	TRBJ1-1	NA	CASSPGPPREAFF	TGTGCCAGCAGCCCCGGACCCCCGAGGGAAGCTTTCTTT